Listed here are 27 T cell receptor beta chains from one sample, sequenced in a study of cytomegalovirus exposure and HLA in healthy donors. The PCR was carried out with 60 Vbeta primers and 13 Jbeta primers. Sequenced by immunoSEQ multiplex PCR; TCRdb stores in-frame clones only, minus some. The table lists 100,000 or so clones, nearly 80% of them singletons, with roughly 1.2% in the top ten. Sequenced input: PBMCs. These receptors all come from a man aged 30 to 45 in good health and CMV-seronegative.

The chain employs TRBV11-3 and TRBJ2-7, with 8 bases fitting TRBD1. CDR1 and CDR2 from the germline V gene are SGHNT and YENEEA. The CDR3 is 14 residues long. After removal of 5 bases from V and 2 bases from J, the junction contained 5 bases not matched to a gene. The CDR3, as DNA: TGTGCCAGCAGCCCCAGGACAGGGACCTACGAGCAGTACTTC. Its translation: CASSPRTGTYEQYF.

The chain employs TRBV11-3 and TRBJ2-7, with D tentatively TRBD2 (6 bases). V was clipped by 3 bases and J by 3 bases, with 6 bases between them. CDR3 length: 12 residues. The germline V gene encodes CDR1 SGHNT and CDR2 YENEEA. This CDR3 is CASSFGGYEQYF. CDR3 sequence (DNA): TGTGCCAGCAGCTTCGGGGGCTACGAGCAGTACTTC.

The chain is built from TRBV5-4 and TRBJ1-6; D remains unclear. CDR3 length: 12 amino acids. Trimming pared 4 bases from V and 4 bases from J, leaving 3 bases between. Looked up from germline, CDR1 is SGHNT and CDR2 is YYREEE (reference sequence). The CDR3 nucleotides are TGTGCCAGCAGCGCGTATAATTCACCCCTCCACTTT. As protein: CASSAYNSPLHF.

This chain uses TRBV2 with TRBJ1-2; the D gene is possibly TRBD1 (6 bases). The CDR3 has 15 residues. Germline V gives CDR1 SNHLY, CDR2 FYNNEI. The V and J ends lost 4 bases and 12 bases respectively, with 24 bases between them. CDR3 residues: CASSGGQGRLLGDTF. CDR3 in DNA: TGTGCCAGCAGTGGGGGCCAGGGGCGACTTCTCGGAGACACCTTC.

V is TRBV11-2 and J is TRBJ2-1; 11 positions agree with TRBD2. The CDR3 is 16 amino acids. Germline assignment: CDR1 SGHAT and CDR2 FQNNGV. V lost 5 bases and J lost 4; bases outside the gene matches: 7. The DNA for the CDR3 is TGTGCCAGCAGCACCCCTTCTAGCGGGGGGTACAATGAGCAGTTCTTC. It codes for CASSTPSSGGYNEQFF.

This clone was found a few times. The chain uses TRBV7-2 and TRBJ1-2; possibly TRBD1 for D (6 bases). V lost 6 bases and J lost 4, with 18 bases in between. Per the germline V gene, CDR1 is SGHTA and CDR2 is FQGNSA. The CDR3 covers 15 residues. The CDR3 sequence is CASRPSGGGGYGYTF. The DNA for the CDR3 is TGTGCCAGCAGGCCTTCCGGGGGGGGCGGCTATGGCTACACCTTC.

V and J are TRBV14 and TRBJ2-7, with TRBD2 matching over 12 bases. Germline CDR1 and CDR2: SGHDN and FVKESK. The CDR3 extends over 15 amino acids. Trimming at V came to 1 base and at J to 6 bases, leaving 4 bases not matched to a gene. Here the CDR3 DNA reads TGTGCCAGCAGCCAAGTACTAGCGGGAGGAGGCGAGCAGTACTTC. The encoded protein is CASSQVLAGGGEQYF.

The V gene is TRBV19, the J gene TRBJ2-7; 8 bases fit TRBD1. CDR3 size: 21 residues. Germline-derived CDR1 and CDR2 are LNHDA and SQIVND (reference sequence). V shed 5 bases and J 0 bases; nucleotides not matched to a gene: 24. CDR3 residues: CASSGPLPRDRTKVFSYEQYF. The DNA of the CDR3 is TGTGCCAGTAGTGGCCCCCTCCCCCGGGACAGGACAAAAGTCTTCTCCTACGAGCAGTACTTC. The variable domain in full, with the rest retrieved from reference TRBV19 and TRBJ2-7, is DGGITQSPKYLFRKEGQNVTLSCEQNLNHDAMYWYRQDPGQGLRLIYYSQIVNDFQKGDIAEGYSVSREKKESFPLTVTSAQKNPTAFYLCASSGPLPRDRTKVFSYEQYFGPGTRLTVT.

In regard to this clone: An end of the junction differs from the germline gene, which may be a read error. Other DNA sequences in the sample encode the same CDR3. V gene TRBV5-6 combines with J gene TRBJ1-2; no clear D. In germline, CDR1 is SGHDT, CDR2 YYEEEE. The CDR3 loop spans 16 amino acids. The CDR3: CASSLESYRTNYGYTF. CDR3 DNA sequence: TGCGCCAGCAGCTTGGAAAGCTACAGAACTAACTATGGCTACACCTTC.

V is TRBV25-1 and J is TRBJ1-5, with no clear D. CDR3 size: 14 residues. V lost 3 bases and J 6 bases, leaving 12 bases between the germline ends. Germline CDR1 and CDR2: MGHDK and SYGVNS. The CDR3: CASSDTRSGQPQHF. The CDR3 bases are TGTGCCAGCAGTGACACAAGATCGGGTCAGCCCCAGCATTTT. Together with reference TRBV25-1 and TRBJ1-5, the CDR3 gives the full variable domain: EADIYQTPRYLVIGTGKKITLECSQTMGHDKMYWYQQDPGMELHLIHYSYGVNSTEKGDLSSESTVSRIRTEHFPLTLESARPSHTSQYLCASSDTRSGQPQHFGDGTRLSIL.

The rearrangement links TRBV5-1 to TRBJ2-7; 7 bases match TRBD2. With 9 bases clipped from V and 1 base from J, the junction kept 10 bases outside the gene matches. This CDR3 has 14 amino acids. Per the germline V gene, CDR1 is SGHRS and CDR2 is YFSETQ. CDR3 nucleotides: TGCGCCACGCGCAGTGGGACTAAATCCTACGAGCAGTACTTC. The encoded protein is CATRSGTKSYEQYF.

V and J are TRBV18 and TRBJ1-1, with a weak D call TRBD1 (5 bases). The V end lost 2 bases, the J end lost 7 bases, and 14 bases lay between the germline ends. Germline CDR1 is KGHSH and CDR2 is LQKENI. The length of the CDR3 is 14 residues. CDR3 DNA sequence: TGTGCCAGCTCACCAACCGGGCGGGGGGATGAAGCTTTCTTT. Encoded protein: CASSPTGRGDEAFF. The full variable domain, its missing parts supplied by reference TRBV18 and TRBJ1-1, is NAGVMQNPRHLVRRRGQEARLRCSPMKGHSHVYWYRQLPEEGLKFMVYLQKENIIDESGMPKERFSAEFPKEGPSILRIQQVVRGDSAAYFCASSPTGRGDEAFFGQGTRLTVV.

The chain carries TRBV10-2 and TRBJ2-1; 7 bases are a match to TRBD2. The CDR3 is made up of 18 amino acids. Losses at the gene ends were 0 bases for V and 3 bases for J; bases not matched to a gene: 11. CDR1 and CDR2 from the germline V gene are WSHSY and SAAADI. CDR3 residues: CASSESRGMGGGYNEQFF. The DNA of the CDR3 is TGCGCCAGCAGTGAGTCGAGGGGCATGGGCGGGGGCTACAATGAGCAGTTCTTC.

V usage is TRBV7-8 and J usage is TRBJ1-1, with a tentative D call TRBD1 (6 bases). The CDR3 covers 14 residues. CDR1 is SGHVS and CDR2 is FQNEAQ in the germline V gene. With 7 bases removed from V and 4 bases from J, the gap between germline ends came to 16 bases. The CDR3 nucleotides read TGTGCCAGCACCTTTTCGCAGGGGAGCACTGAAGCTTTCTTT. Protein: CASTFSQGSTEAFF.

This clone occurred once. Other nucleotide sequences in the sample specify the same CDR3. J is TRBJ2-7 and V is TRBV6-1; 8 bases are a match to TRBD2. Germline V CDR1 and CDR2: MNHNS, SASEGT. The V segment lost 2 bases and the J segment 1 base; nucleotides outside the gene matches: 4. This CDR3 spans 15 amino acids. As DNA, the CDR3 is TGTGCCAGCAGTGAAAGAACTAGCGGTTCCTACGAGCAGTACTTC. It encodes CASSERTSGSYEQYF.

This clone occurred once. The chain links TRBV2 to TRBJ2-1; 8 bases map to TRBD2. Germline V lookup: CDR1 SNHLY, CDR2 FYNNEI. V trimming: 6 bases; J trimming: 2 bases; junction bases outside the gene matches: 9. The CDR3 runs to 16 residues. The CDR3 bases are TGTGCCAGCAGGGAAACCACGGGGGGGACCTACAATGAGCAGTTCTTC. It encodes CASRETTGGTYNEQFF.

CDR3 sequence reads: CASSLDLGLSDGYTF. DNA of the CDR3: TGTGCCAGCAGCTTAGATCTGGGCCTGTCTGACGGCTACACCTTC. The rearrangement uses TRBV7-9 and TRBJ1-2; D is unclear. The V end lost 1 base, the J end lost 8 bases, and 17 bases lay between the germline ends. The CDR3 runs 15 residues. In germline, CDR1 is SEHNR, CDR2 FQNEAQ (reference sequence).

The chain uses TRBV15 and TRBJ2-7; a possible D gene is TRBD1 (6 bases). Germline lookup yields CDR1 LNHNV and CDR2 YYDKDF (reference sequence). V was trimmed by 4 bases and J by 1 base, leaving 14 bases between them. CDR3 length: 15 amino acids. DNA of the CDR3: TGTGCCACCAGCAAAAACTTAGGGGGATCCTACGAGCAGTACTTC. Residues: CATSKNLGGSYEQYF. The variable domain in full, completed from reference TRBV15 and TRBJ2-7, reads DAMVIQNPRYQVTQFGKPVTLSCSQTLNHNVMYWYQQKSSQAPKLLFHYYDKDFNNEADTPDNFQSRRPNTSFCFLDIRSPGLGDTAMYLCATSKNLGGSYEQYFGPGTRLTVT.

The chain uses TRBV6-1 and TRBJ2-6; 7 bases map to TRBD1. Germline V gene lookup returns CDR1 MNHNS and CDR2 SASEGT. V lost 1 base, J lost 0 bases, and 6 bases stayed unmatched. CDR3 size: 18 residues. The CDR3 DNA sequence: TGTGCCAGCAGTGAAGTGCCAGGGGGTAGCTCTGGGGCCAACGTCCTGACTTTC. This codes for CASSEVPGGSSGANVLTF.

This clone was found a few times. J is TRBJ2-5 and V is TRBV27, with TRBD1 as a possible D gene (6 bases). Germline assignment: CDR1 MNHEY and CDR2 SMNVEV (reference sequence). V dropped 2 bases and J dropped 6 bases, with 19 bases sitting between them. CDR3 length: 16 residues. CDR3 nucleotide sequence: TGTGCCAGCAGTTTAGGGGCAACAGGGACCTGGAAGACCCAGTACTTC. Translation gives CASSLGATGTWKTQYF.

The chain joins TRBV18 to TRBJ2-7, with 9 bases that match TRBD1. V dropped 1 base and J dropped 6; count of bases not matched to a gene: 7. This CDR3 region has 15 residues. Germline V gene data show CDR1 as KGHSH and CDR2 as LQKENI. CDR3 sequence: CASSPQGQGQGEQYF. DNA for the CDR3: TGTGCCAGCTCACCACAGGGACAGGGCCAAGGCGAGCAGTACTTC.

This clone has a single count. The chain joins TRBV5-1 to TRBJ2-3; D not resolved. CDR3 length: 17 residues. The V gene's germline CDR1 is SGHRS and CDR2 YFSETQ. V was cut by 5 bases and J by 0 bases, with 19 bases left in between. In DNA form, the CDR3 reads TGCGCCAGCAGTAAGACTGCGCAATCTACTAGCACAGATACGCAGTATTTT. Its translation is CASSKTAQSTSTDTQYF.

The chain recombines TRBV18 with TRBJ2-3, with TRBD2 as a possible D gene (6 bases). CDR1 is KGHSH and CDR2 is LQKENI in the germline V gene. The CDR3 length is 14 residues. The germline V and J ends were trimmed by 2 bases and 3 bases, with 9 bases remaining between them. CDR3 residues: CASSPLAVTDTQYF. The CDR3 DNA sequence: TGTGCCAGCTCACCATTAGCGGTTACAGATACGCAGTATTTT. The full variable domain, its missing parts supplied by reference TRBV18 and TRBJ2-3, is NAGVMQNPRHLVRRRGQEARLRCSPMKGHSHVYWYRQLPEEGLKFMVYLQKENIIDESGMPKERFSAEFPKEGPSILRIQQVVRGDSAAYFCASSPLAVTDTQYFGPGTRLTVL.

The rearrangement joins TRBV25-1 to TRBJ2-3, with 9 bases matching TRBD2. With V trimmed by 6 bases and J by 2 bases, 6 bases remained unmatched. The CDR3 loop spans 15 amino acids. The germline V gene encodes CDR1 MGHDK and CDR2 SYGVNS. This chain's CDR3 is CASRGVAGVTDTQYF. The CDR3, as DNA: TGTGCCAGCAGGGGGGTAGCGGGGGTCACAGATACGCAGTATTTT.

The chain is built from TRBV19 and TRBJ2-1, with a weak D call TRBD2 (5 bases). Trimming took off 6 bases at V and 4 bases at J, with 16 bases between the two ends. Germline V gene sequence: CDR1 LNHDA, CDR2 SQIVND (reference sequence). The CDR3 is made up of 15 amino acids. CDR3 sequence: CASSPVASRYNEQFF. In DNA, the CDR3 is TGTGCCAGTAGCCCAGTGGCTAGCCGGTACAATGAGCAGTTCTTC.

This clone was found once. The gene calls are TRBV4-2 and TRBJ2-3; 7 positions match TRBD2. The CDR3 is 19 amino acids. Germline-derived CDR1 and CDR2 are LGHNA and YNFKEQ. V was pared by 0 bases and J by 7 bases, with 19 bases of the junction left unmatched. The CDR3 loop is CASSQDPSVSGGPFYTQYF. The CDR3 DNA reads TGTGCCAGCAGCCAAGATCCCTCGGTCTCGGGAGGACCTTTCTATACGCAGTATTTT.

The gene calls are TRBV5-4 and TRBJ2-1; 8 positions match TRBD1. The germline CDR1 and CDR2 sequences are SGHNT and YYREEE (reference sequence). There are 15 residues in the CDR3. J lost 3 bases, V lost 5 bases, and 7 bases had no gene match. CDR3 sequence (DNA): TGTGCCAGCAGAGTGGGACAGGCGAACTACAATGAGCAGTTCTTC. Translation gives CASRVGQANYNEQFF.